This TCR beta chain was found in a study of blood T cells in healthy people across ages. Findings and limits, study-wide: In long-lived donors, naive CD4+ cell counts and diversity exceeded those of aged donors. Older individuals had lower TCR beta diversity per million T cells (the decline was roughly linear). Calculation of diversity from one million T cells yielded estimates considered to be underestimates.

A second 7 to 11 cycle PCR used barcoded and J-beta primers. TCRdb re-called the 5' RACE reads with MiXCR, one entry per CDR3 protein. This sample has around 1.5 million distinct CDR3 sequences, with 59% found just once. The sample holds a few counts of this clonotype. As yet, its antigen is unknown. The germline V and J ends were trimmed by 8 bases and 3 bases, with 13 bases remaining between them. Germline CDR1 reads MNHEY; CDR2 reads SMNVEV (reference sequence). CDR3 length: 13 amino acids. The sequenced material came from blood. The V and J genes are TRBV27 and TRBJ2-5; the D gene is possibly TRBD2 (5 bases). The sequence was obtained from a young man in good health. CDR3 coding DNA: TGTGCCAGCGCCGAGGGTAGCGAAGAGACCCAGTACTTC. Protein: CASAEGSEETQYF.